This record concerns one T cell receptor beta chain sequence. The sample is drawn from a study of human T cells and chemical hapten exposure. At the level of the study: Diphenylcyclopropenone was applied weekly to patients' scalps across the approximately 24-week study.

MiXCR, run by TCRdb on the RACE reads, gives a single entry per CDR3 protein. The repertoire holds some 97,000 distinct CDR3 sequences, with 27% as singletons. Time point here: patch test 3, about 24 weeks after DPC sensitization. Noted treatment: therapeutic diphenylcyclopropenone sensitization with weekly scalp DPC. CDR3 length: 17 amino acids. Trimming at V came to 5 bases and at J to 3 bases, leaving 14 bases not matched to a gene. Germline assignment: CDR1 MDHEN and CDR2 SYDVKM. Sequenced here: whole blood, sampled in connection with sensitization to the hapten diphenylcyclopropenone (DPC). The source of this sequence is a man between 40 and 49 years old with alopecia areata. Some clones in this sample may be carry-over from other donors' samples. The rearrangement uses TRBV28 and TRBJ2-3, with 7 bases that match TRBD1. Written as DNA, the CDR3 is TGTGCCAGCAGTCTAGGGACAGCCCCAACTAGAACAGATACGCAGTATTTT. Encoded protein: CASSLGTAPTRTDTQYF.